This TCR beta chain emerged from a study of blood T cells in healthy people across ages. PCR was performed a second time for roughly 7 to 12 cycles using a sample-barcoded 5' primer and a J-beta primer mix. TCRdb reprocessed the 5' RACE reads via MiXCR and lists one record per CDR3 protein. Altogether under 800,000 distinct CDR3 sequences are present, 20% to 25% being singletons, with the ten largest covering about 3.6%. The CDR3 is 15 residues long. Between the trimmed V and J ends, which lost 0 bases and 5 bases, there was a span of 16 bases. CDR1 and CDR2 (germline): DFQATT, SNEGSKA (reference sequence). Per individual sample, total RNA of at least 6 micrograms was extracted. The study's findings and limits: Roughly linear age-related decline in beta diversity appeared, significant by age 40.

Note on this clonotype: Its antigen remains unknown.

This TCR was recovered from a man between 70 and 80 years old in good health. Sequences were obtained from blood. This sequence joins TRBV20-1 and TRBJ2-5; tentatively, D is TRBD1 (5 bases). DNA of the CDR3: TGCAGTGCTAGAGAGGCTACAGGTTCAGGGGAGACCCAGTACTTC. Its protein product is CSAREATGSGETQYF.